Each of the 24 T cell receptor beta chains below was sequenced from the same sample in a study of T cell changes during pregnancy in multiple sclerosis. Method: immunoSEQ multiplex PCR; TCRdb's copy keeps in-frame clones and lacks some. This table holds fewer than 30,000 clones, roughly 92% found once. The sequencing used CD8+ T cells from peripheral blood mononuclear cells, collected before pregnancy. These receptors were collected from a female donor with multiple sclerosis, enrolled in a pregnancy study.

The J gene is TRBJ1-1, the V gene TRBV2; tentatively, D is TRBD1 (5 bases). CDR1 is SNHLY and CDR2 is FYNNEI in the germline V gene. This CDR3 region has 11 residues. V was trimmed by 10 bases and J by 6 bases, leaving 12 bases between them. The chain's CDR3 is CAIKGSAEAFF. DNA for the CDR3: TGTGCCATCAAGGGGTCCGCTGAAGCTTTCTTT.

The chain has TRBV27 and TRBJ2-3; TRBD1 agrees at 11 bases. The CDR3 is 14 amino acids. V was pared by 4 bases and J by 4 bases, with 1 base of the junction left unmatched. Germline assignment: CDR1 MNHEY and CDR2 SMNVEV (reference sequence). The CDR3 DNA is TGTGCCAGCAGTTGGACAGGGGGCGCAGATACGCAGTATTTT. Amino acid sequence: CASSWTGGADTQYF.

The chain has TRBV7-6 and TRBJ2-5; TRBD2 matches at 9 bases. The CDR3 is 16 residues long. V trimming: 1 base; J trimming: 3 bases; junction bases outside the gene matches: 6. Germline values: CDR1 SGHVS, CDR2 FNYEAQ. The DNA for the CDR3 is TGTGCCAGCAGCTTAGAGCTGGCTAGCGGGGAAGAGACCCAGTACTTC. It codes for CASSLELASGEETQYF.

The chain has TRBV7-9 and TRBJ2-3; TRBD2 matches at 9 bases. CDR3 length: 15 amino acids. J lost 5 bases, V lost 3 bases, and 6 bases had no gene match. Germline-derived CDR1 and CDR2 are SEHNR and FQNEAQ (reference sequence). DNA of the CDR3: TGTGCCAGCAGCTTTGGCGGGGGGGCACAAGATACGCAGTATTTT. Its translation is CASSFGGGAQDTQYF.

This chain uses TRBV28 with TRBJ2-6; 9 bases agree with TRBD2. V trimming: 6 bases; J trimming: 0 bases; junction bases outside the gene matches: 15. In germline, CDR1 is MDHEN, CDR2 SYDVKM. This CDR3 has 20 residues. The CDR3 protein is CASSSPIVAGENSGANVLTF. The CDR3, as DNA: TGTGCCAGCAGCTCCCCGATAGTAGCGGGAGAGAACTCTGGGGCCAACGTCCTGACTTTC.

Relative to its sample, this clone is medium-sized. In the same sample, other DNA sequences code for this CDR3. CDR3 loop: CAIRPGGLWGQETQYF. As DNA, the CDR3 is TGTGCCATCCGGCCGGGAGGCCTATGGGGGCAAGAGACCCAGTACTTC. V usage is TRBV10-3 and J usage is TRBJ2-5; 7 bases agree with TRBD2. After removal of 8 bases from V and 2 bases from J, the junction contained 14 bases not matched to a gene. The CDR3 extends over 16 amino acids. The germline V gene encodes CDR1 ENHRY and CDR2 SYGVKD.

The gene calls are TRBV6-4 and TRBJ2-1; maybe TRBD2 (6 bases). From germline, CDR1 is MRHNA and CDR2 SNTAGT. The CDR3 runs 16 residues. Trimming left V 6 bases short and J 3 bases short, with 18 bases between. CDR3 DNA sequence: TGTGCCAGCAGCAACCGACATAGCGGCAACTACAATGAGCAGTTCTTC. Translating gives CASSNRHSGNYNEQFF.

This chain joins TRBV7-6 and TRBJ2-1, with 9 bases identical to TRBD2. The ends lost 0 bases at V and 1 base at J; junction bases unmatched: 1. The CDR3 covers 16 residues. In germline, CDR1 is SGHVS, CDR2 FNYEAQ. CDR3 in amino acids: CASSLAAGGSYNEQFF. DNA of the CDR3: TGTGCCAGCAGCTTAGCTGCGGGAGGGTCCTACAATGAGCAGTTCTTC.

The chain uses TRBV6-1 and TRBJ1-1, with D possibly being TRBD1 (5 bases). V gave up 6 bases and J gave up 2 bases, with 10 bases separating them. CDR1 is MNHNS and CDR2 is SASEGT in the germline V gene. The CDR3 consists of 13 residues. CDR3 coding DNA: TGTGCCAGCAGGGGGGGGAGAAACACTGAAGCTTTCTTT. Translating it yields CASRGGRNTEAFF.

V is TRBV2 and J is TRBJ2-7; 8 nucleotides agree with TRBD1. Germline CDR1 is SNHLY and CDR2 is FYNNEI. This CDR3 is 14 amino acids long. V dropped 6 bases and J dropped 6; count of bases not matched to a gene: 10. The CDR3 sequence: CASRIPITGGEQYF. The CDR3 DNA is TGTGCCAGCAGGATCCCTATTACAGGGGGCGAGCAGTACTTC.

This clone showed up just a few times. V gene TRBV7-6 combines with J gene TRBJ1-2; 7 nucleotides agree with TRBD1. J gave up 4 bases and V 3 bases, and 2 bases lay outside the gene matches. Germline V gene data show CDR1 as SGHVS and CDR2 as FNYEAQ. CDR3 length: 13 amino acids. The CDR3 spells CASSLGQTYGYTF. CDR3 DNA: TGTGCCAGCAGCTTGGGACAGACCTATGGCTACACCTTC. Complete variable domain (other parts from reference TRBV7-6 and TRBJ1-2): GAGVSQSPRYKVTKRGQDVALRCDPISGHVSLYWYRQALGQGPEFLTYFNYEAQQDKSGLPNDRFSAERPEGSISTLTIQRTEQRDSAMYRCASSLGQTYGYTFGSGTRLTVV.

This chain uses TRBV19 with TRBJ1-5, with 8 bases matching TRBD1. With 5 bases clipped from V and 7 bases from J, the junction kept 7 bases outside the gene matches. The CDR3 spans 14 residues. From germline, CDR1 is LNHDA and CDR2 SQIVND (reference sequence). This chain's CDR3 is CASSFDRGGQPQHF. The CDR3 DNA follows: TGTGCCAGTAGTTTCGACAGGGGTGGACAGCCCCAGCATTTT. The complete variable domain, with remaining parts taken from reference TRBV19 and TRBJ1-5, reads DGGITQSPKYLFRKEGQNVTLSCEQNLNHDAMYWYRQDPGQGLRLIYYSQIVNDFQKGDIAEGYSVSREKKESFPLTVTSAQKNPTAFYLCASSFDRGGQPQHFGDGTRLSIL.

The CDR3 is CASSLVGLAGSDEQFF. CDR3 DNA: TGCGCCAGCAGCTTGGTGGGGCTAGCGGGGAGTGATGAGCAGTTCTTC. The chain recombines TRBV5-1 with TRBJ2-1; 9 bases line up with TRBD2. The germline V gene encodes CDR1 SGHRS and CDR2 YFSETQ. V shed 0 bases, J shed 8 bases, and the junction held 9 bases outside the gene matches. The CDR3 totals 16 residues.

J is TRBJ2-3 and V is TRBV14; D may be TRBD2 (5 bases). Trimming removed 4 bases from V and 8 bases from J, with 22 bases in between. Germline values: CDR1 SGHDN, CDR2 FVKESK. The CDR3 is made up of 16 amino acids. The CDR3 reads CASSPAEGREWVTQYF. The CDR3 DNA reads TGTGCCAGCAGCCCGGCCGAGGGTCGTGAGTGGGTTACGCAGTATTTT.

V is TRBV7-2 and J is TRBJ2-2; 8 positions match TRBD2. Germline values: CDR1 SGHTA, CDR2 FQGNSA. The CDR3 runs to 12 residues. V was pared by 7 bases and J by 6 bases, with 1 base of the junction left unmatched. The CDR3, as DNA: TGTGCCAGCACCGGGAGGGCCGGGGAGCTGTTTTTT. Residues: CASTGRAGELFF.

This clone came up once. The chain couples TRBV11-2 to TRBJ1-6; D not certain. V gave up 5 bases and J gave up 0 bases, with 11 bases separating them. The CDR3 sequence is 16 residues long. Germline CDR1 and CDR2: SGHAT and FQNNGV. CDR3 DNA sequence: TGTGCCAGCAGCACAAACCCCCCCTCCTATAATTCACCCCTCCACTTT. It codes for CASSTNPPSYNSPLHF. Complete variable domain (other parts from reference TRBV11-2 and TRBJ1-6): EAGVAQSPRYKIIEKRQSVAFWCNPISGHATLYWYQQILGQGPKLLIQFQNNGVVDDSQLPKDRFSAERLKGVDSTLKIQPAKLEDSAVYLCASSTNPPSYNSPLHFGNGTRLTVT.

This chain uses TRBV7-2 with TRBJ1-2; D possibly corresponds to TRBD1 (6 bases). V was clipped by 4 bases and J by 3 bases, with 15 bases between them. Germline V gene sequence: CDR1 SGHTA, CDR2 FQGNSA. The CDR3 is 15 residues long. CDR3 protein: CASSYTPNRDYGYTF. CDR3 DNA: TGTGCCAGCAGCTACACTCCAAACAGGGACTATGGCTACACCTTC.

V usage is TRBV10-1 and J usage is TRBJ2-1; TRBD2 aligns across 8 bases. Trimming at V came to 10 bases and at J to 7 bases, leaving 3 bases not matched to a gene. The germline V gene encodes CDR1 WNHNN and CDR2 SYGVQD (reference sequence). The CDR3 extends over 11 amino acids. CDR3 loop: CATREGNEQFF. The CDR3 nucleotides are TGCGCCACCCGGGAGGGGAATGAGCAGTTCTTC.

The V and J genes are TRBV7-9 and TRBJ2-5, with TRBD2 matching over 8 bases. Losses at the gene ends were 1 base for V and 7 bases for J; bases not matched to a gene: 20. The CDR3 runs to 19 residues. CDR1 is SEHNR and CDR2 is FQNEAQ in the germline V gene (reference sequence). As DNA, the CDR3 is TGTGCCAGCAGCTTAGTGATGTCGGGGGGTCCTAGCGGGCCTCCGACCCAGTACTTC. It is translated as CASSLVMSGGPSGPPTQYF.

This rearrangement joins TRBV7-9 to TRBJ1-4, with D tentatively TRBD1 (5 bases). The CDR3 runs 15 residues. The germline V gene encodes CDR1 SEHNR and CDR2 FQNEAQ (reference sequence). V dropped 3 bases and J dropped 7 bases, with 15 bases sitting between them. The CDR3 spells CASSLSGTRGEKLFF. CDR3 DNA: TGTGCCAGCAGCTTGTCCGGGACTCGGGGTGAAAAACTGTTTTTT.

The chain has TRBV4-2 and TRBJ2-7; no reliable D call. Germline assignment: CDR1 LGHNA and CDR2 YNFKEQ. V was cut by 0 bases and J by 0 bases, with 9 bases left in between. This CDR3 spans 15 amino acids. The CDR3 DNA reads TGTGCCAGCAGCCAAGACCCGTGGAGCTCCTACGAGCAGTACTTC. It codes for CASSQDPWSSYEQYF.

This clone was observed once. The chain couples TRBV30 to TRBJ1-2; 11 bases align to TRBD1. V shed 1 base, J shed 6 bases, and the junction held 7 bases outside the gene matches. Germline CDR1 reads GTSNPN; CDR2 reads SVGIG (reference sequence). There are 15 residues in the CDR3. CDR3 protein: CAWSDYGTGGNGYTF. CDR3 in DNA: TGTGCCTGGAGTGATTACGGGACAGGGGGGAATGGCTACACCTTC.

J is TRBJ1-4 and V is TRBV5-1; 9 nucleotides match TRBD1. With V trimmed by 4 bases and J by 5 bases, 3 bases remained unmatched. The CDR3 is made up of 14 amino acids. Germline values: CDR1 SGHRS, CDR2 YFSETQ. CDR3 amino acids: CASSQGTGNEKLFF. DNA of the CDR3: TGCGCCAGCAGCCAGGGGACAGGGAATGAAAAACTGTTTTTT.

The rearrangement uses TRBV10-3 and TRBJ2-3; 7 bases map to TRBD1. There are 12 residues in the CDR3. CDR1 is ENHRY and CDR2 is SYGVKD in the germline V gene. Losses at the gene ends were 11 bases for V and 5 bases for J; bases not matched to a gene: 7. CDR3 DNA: TGTGCCTCGGGACAGTCTAAAGATACGCAGTATTTT. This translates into CASGQSKDTQYF.